The sample holds one count of the clone carrying this TCR beta chain. Its specificity is unknown. The protocol was immunoSEQ multiplex PCR, while the TCRdb copy is restricted to in-frame clones and leaves out a portion. There are some 97,000 clones in the sample; about 89% occur only once, and around 4.4% lies in the top ten. This record comes from a study of T cell responses to AZD1222 COVID-19 vaccine. The study, taken as a whole, reports: Targets within unmutated variant regions were reportedly found for nearly half of spike-specific TCRs. Spike-specific TCR breadth and depth grew following two AZD1222 doses. Donors were mostly white British, more females; clonal diversity possibly underestimated. Dominant at 160-218 and 743-854, vaccine-associated CD4 TCRs also spanned spike.

The CDR3 consists of 15 residues. The V gene lost 7 bases and the J gene lost 3 bases, with 18 bases spanning the gap. Germline values: CDR1 ENHRY, CDR2 SYGVKD. This TCR derives from an adult in good health. The chain couples TRBV10-3 to TRBJ1-2; D remains ambiguous. Sequenced here: peripheral blood, sampled on day 0 of MenACWY control vaccination. The CDR3 sequence: CAIKRYREEDYGYTF. The CDR3 coding sequence is TGTGCCATCAAAAGGTACCGGGAGGAGGACTATGGCTACACCTTC.